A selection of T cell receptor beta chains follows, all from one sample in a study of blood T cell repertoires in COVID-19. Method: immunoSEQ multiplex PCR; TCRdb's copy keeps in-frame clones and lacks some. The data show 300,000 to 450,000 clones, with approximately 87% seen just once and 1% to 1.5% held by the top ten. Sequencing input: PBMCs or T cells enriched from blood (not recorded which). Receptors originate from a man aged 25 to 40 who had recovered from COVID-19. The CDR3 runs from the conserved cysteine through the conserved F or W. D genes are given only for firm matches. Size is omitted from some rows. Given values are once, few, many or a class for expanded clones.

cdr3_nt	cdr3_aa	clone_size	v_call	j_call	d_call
TGTGCCAGTAGTCCTACCGGGCGAATTAGCGGGGGCTACACCTTC	CASSPTGRISGGYTF	once	TRBV19	TRBJ1-2	.
TGTGCCAGCAGCCAAGATGGTGAATGGACAGGGGGCCACACAGATACGCAGTATTTT	CASSQDGEWTGGHTDTQYF	.	TRBV3-1/TRBV3-2	TRBJ2-3	TRBD1
TGTGCCAGCAGGGCCGGGACAGGGACGTCCGGGGAGCTGTTTTTT	CASRAGTGTSGELFF	.	TRBV6-6	TRBJ2-2	TRBD1
TGTGCCAGCAGCCGAGCCCGGGACAGGAGATCCTCTGGGGCCAACGTCCTGACTTTC	CASSRARDRRSSGANVLTF	.	TRBV7-9	TRBJ2-6	TRBD1
TGTGCCAGCTCACCGTACAAACAGCCAGGTGGAGGGGAGCTGTTTTTT	CASSPYKQPGGGELFF	few	TRBV18	TRBJ2-2	.
TGTGCCAGCTCACCGGCTAGCGGGGGTAACTCCTACAATGAGCAGTTCTTC	CASSPASGGNSYNEQFF	.	TRBV18	TRBJ2-1	TRBD2
TGTGCCAGCAGCATACAGGGTCCGCAGTATTTT	CASSIQGPQYF	.	TRBV7-9	TRBJ2-3	.
TGTGCCAGCAGTCCTCCGGGACAGGGTGAAGCTTTCTTT	CASSPPGQGEAFF	.	TRBV6-1	TRBJ1-1	TRBD1
TGTGCCAGCTCACCACAGGGGGCGAATGAAAAACTGTTTTTT	CASSPQGANEKLFF	.	TRBV18	TRBJ1-4	TRBD1
TGTGCCATCACTACGGGAACCACTGAAGCTTTCTTT	CAITTGTTEAFF	.	TRBV10-3	TRBJ1-1	.
TGTGCCAGCAGCCCCACTAGCGGGGGGAGCTACGAGCAGTACTTC	CASSPTSGGSYEQYF	.	TRBV5-5	TRBJ2-7	TRBD2
TGTGCCAGCAGTGAATACGGGGGCAGGGGGCTTGGCTACACCTTC	CASSEYGGRGLGYTF	.	TRBV25-1	TRBJ1-2	TRBD1
TGTGCCAGCAGCGTAGGGCAGGATAATTCACCCCTCCACTTT	CASSVGQDNSPLHF	.	TRBV9	TRBJ1-6	.
TGTGCCAGCAACACCCAAGTGGCGGCTGAAGCTTTCTTT	CASNTQVAAEAFF	.	TRBV5-5	TRBJ1-1	.
TGTGCCAGCTCAGTACGGGACAGGAGTTATAGCAATCAGCCCCAGCATTTT	CASSVRDRSYSNQPQHF	.	TRBV18	TRBJ1-5	TRBD1
TGTGCCAGCGGACTCACGGGTGGACAGCCCCAGCATTTT	CASGLTGGQPQHF	.	TRBV11-2	TRBJ1-5	.
TGTGCCAGCGGCCGGGACACCACTGAAGCTTTCTTT	CASGRDTTEAFF	.	TRBV25-1	TRBJ1-1	.
TGCAGTGCTAGTCGGGACAGGGTGGGGTACGAGCAGTACTTC	CSASRDRVGYEQYF	.	TRBV20-1	TRBJ2-7	TRBD1
TGTGCCAGCAGTGGGGGACTCGAAGATGGCTACACCTTC	CASSGGLEDGYTF	.	TRBV25-1	TRBJ1-2	.
TGCGCCAGCAGCCAAGTTGGGAAAGGGGATCAGCCCCAGCATTTT	CASSQVGKGDQPQHF	.	TRBV4-1	TRBJ1-5	.
TGCGCCAGCAGCTTGGTCGTGGGGGGAGGCACCGGGGAGCTGTTTTTT	CASSLVVGGGTGELFF	.	TRBV5-1	TRBJ2-2	.
TGTGCCAGCAGGACAGAAAACACTGAAGCTTTCTTT	CASRTENTEAFF	once	TRBV27	TRBJ1-1	.
TGTGCCAGCAGCACCCAGGGACACATCACCGGGGAGCTGTTTTTT	CASSTQGHITGELFF	.	TRBV11-3	TRBJ2-2	.
TGCAGCGTTGAAAGAGGGTCGGGCAATGAGCAGTTCTTC	CSVERGSGNEQFF	.	TRBV29-1	TRBJ2-1	.
TGTGCCAGTAGAGGGACAGGGAACTATAATTCACCCCTCCACTTT	CASRGTGNYNSPLHF	.	TRBV19	TRBJ1-6	TRBD1
TGTGCCAGCAAAACAGGGGTGAATTCACCCCTCCACTTT	CASKTGVNSPLHF	.	TRBV6-5	TRBJ1-6	TRBD1
TGCGCCAGCAGCCAAGGCGTAATACAGGGGTTGGCTAATGAAAAACTGTTTTTT	CASSQGVIQGLANEKLFF	.	TRBV4-1	TRBJ1-4	TRBD1
TGCGCCAGCAGCCGGGACAGCCCCTACGAGCAGTACTTC	CASSRDSPYEQYF	.	TRBV4-1	TRBJ2-7	TRBD1
TGCAGCGTACGGACAGGGACGGAGACCCAGTACTTC	CSVRTGTETQYF	once	TRBV29-1	TRBJ2-5	TRBD1
TGCGCCAGCAGCTTGGAAGGGAGTAGTCATCAGCCCCAGCATTTT	CASSLEGSSHQPQHF	.	TRBV5-1	TRBJ1-5	.
TGCGCCAGCAGTGCTGGGGGGGAGGCAGATACGCAGTATTTT	CASSAGGEADTQYF	.	TRBV10-1	TRBJ2-3	TRBD2
TGTGCCAGCAGCGCCGACAGGGGGGGGACAGCCTACGAGCAGTACTTC	CASSADRGGTAYEQYF	once	TRBV9	TRBJ2-7	TRBD1
TGCGCCAGCAGCTTGGGGCAGGGAACTTTTGGGTATGGCTACACCTTC	CASSLGQGTFGYGYTF	.	TRBV5-1	TRBJ1-2	.
TGTGCCAGCAGACACAGGAGGGATACCGGGGAGCTGTTTTTT	CASRHRRDTGELFF	.	TRBV19	TRBJ2-2	.
TGTGCCAGCAGTATAGGACTAGCTAATGAGCAGTTCTTC	CASSIGLANEQFF	.	TRBV27	TRBJ2-1	TRBD2
TGTGCCAGCAGCGTATTCACCGGGTTACGGACTGAAGCTTTCTTT	CASSVFTGLRTEAFF	.	TRBV9	TRBJ1-1	.
TGTGCCAGCAGTCGACAGAGCTCTGGAAACACCATATATTTT	CASSRQSSGNTIYF	.	TRBV6-5	TRBJ1-3	.
TGTGCCTGGAGTGCGACCGGGACAGGGGATACTGAAGCTTTCTTT	CAWSATGTGDTEAFF	.	TRBV30	TRBJ1-1	TRBD1
TGCGCCAGCAGGACCCCCGGACACCCAAACACTGAAGCTTTCTTT	CASRTPGHPNTEAFF	.	TRBV4-1	TRBJ1-1	.
TGTGCCAGCAGTTACTCAGGACAATTGGGCGATCAGCCCCAGCATTTT	CASSYSGQLGDQPQHF	.	TRBV6-5	TRBJ1-5	.
TGTGCCAGTAGTGGCTTCGGGGTCCTCTCTGGAAACACCATATATTTT	CASSGFGVLSGNTIYF	.	TRBV19	TRBJ1-3	.